The text below deals with one T cell receptor (beta chain). The sample comes from a study of blood T cell repertoires in COVID-19. Study-level information: The United States, Italy and Spain supplied acute and convalescent COVID-19 samples.

In the authors' methods: From reference gene primer amplification, estimates of nucleated cell counts were derived. Sequencing was performed with immunoSEQ multiplex PCR; in TCRdb, only in-frame clones are kept and a portion is missing. D and trimming were read from the DNA, whereas the V and J calls and clone size are those reported in that table. The sample includes some 320,000 clones, more than 75% seen only once; the top ten take approximately 8%. The receptor's source is a woman aged 45-59 years who had recovered from COVID-19. Source material: peripheral blood.

The CDR3 nucleotides are TGTGCCAGCAGTTTATGGGCCTTGGCGGGCGGCTACACCTTC. Its protein product is CASSLWALAGGYTF. This chain connects TRBV28 to TRBJ1-2; no firm D call. The V gene's germline CDR1 is MDHEN and CDR2 SYDVKM. CDR3 length: 14 amino acids. The V end lost 0 bases, the J end lost 8 bases, and 13 bases lay between the germline ends.